This entry concerns a single TCR beta chain. The data were taken from a study of blood T cell repertoires in COVID-19. The CDR3 runs to 17 residues. Per the germline V gene, CDR1 is KGHDR and CDR2 is SFDVKD. V shed 8 bases and J 2 bases; nucleotides not matched to a gene: 13. Some clones are missing from TCRdb's copy, which holds only in-frame ones; the method was immunoSEQ multiplex PCR. This sample has under 150,000 clones, with roughly four fifths found just once. This chain joins TRBV24-1 and TRBJ2-1; TRBD2 aligns across 8 bases. This receptor was identified in a man at least 80 years old with acute or convalescent COVID-19. Sequencing was performed on peripheral blood. CDR3 coding DNA: TGTGCCACCATGACTGGGAGCGGGGGCCCTACCTACAATGAGCAGTTCTTC. Its protein product is CATMTGSGGPTYNEQFF.